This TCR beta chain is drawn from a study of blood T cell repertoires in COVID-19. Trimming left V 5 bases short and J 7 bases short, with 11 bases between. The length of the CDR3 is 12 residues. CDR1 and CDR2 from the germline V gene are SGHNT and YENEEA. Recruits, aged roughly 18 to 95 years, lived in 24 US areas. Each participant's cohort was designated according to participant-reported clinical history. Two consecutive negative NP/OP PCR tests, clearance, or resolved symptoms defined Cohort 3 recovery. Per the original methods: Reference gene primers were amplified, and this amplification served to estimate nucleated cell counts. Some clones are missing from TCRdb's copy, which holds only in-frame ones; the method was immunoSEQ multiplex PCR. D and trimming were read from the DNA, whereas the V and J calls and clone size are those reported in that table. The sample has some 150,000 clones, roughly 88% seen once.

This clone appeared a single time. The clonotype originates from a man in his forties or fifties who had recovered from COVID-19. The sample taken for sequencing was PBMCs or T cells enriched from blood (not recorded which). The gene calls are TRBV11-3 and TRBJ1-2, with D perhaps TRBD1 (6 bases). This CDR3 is CASSKQGSGYTF. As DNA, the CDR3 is TGTGCCAGCAGCAAACAGGGATCTGGCTACACCTTC.